Below, 21 T cell receptor beta chains from the same sample are listed, as sequenced in a study of cytomegalovirus exposure and HLA in healthy donors. Use of 60 Vbeta and 13 Jbeta primers characterized the PCR. Measured with immunoSEQ multiplex PCR; TCRdb has only the in-frame clones, and not every one. The sample lists over 150,000 clones, about 80% occurring once. The specimen was PBMCs. Receptors originate from a woman aged 45-65 years in good health and CMV-seropositive.

A few counts support this clone. The chain recombines TRBV6-5 with TRBJ1-3, with TRBD1 matching 11 bases. Germline lookup yields CDR1 MNHEY and CDR2 SVGAGI. The CDR3 consists of 15 residues. J lost 7 bases, V lost 5 bases, and 7 bases had no gene match. The CDR3 here is CASSGQGAKRNTIYF. CDR3 in DNA: TGTGCCAGCAGTGGACAGGGGGCGAAGAGGAACACCATATATTTT.

This clone was recorded a few times. This rearrangement joins TRBV11-2 to TRBJ1-6; a weak D match, TRBD1 (6 bases). V was clipped by 3 bases and J by 3 bases, with 9 bases between them. This CDR3 region has 15 residues. Germline V gene data show CDR1 as SGHAT and CDR2 as FQNNGV. CDR3: CASSLTGVYNSPLHF. The CDR3 nucleotides are TGTGCCAGCAGCTTGACAGGAGTCTATAATTCACCCCTCCACTTT.

The rearrangement joins TRBV18 to TRBJ2-3; D not resolved. The CDR3 runs 15 residues. The germline V and J ends were trimmed by 6 bases and 0 bases, with 13 bases remaining between them. Germline-derived CDR1 and CDR2 are KGHSH and LQKENI. DNA for the CDR3: TGTGCCAGCTCTACGACGCAGACTAGCACAGATACGCAGTATTTT. Its protein is CASSTTQTSTDTQYF.

The rearrangement joins TRBV6-5 to TRBJ1-1; TRBD1 matches 8 bases. Germline V lookup: CDR1 MNHEY, CDR2 SVGAGI. The CDR3 has 14 amino acids. The V and J ends lost 6 bases and 3 bases, in that order; junction bases with no gene match: 6. CDR3 sequence (DNA): TGTGCCAGCAGATCTATGACAGGGGACACTGAAGCTTTCTTT. Translating it yields CASRSMTGDTEAFF.

V and J are TRBV7-3 and TRBJ2-7; 7 bases align to TRBD2. Trimming removed 5 bases from V and 2 bases from J; junction bases left unmatched: 6. Germline assignment: CDR1 SGHTA and CDR2 FQGTGA. The CDR3 sequence is 14 residues long. The CDR3 DNA reads as TGTGCCAGCAGCCCCTATAGCGGGCCCTACGAGCAGTACTTC. Translation gives CASSPYSGPYEQYF.

In DNA, the CDR3 is TGTGCCGGAGACAGGGGCGATGCAACTAATGAAAAACTGTTTTTT. Encoded protein: CAGDRGDATNEKLFF. The gene calls are TRBV5-8 and TRBJ1-4; 8 bases fit TRBD1. The CDR3 runs to 15 residues. Germline CDR1 SGHTS, CDR2 YDEGEE. V dropped 10 bases and J dropped 0; count of bases not matched to a gene: 8.

The chain joins TRBV29-1 to TRBJ1-5; the match to TRBD1 covers 10 bases. From germline, CDR1 is SQVTM and CDR2 ANQGSEA. This CDR3 is 14 amino acids long. V was pared by 6 bases and J by 1 base, with 3 bases of the junction left unmatched. CDR3 bases: TGCAGCGTCGGACAGGGGGTGAGCAATCAGCCCCAGCATTTT. Encoded protein: CSVGQGVSNQPQHF.

The chain combines TRBV28 with TRBJ2-2; D is undetermined. This CDR3 region has 11 residues. CDR1 and CDR2 from the germline V gene are MDHEN and SYDVKM. V was clipped by 2 bases and J by 8 bases, with 3 bases between them. The CDR3 nucleotides read TGTGCCAGCAGTTTAACTGGGGAGCTGTTTTTT. It specifies CASSLTGELFF.

This sequence joins TRBV27 and TRBJ1-1, with D uncertain. The germline gives CDR1 MNHEY, CDR2 SMNVEV (reference sequence). The CDR3 sequence is 16 residues long. V was shortened by 5 bases and J by 1 base, with 17 bases between the two germline ends. Written as DNA, the CDR3 is TGTGCCAGCAGTACTAGGTTGATCGACGGGAACACTGAAGCTTTCTTT. Residues: CASSTRLIDGNTEAFF.

The chain employs TRBV30 and TRBJ1-5, with D hard to call. Looked up from germline, CDR1 is GTSNPN and CDR2 is SVGIG (reference sequence). The CDR3 covers 16 residues. V was clipped by 4 bases and J by 3 bases, with 19 bases between them. The CDR3 DNA is TGTGCCTGGACCCCCAACAGCGGCGGGTACAATCAGCCCCAGCATTTT. Translating gives CAWTPNSGGYNQPQHF.

The chain employs TRBV14 and TRBJ1-2; no definite D call. The CDR3 length is 18 residues. The ends were cut back, 2 bases at V and 4 bases at J, with 23 bases in the middle. Germline CDR1 and CDR2: SGHDN and FVKESK. Here the CDR3 reads CASSQLDSEMAVGYGYTF. The CDR3 nucleotides are TGTGCCAGCAGCCAATTGGACTCAGAAATGGCCGTTGGCTATGGCTACACCTTC.

The chain uses TRBV5-1 and TRBJ2-1, with a possible D match to TRBD1 (6 bases). Germline CDR1 reads SGHRS; CDR2 reads YFSETQ. Between the trimmed V and J ends, which lost 5 bases and 5 bases, there was a span of 17 bases. The CDR3 is made up of 15 amino acids. The CDR3 is CASRPVDRPNNEQFF. CDR3 sequence (DNA): TGCGCCAGCAGGCCGGTGGACAGACCTAACAATGAGCAGTTCTTC.

V and J are TRBV6-5 and TRBJ1-1, with D uncertain. This CDR3 comprises 12 residues. V gave up 11 bases and J gave up 9 bases, with 19 bases separating them. Germline V gene data show CDR1 as MNHEY and CDR2 as SVGAGI. This CDR3 is CAAGNPSNKAFF. CDR3 coding DNA: TGTGCCGCGGGGAACCCTTCGAATAAAGCTTTCTTT.

This clone was observed once. The chain links TRBV20-1 to TRBJ2-1; unclear D gene. Trimming stripped 6 bases from V and 3 bases from J, with 6 bases between. The germline CDR1 and CDR2 sequences are DFQATT and SNEGSKA (reference sequence). This CDR3 is 11 amino acids long. CDR3 loop: CSAHIYNEQFF. The CDR3 DNA reads TGCAGTGCGCACATCTACAATGAGCAGTTCTTC.

This chain links TRBV5-4 with TRBJ2-7; 8 positions agree with TRBD2. Germline CDR1 is SGHNT and CDR2 is YYREEE (reference sequence). The CDR3 loop spans 15 amino acids. Unmatched junction bases numbered 10, after V lost 2 bases and J lost 6 bases. In DNA, the CDR3 is TGTGCCAGCAGCTTAGCGGGAGCGGCCCTCCTCGAGCAGTACTTC. Encoded protein: CASSLAGAALLEQYF.

The gene calls are TRBV4-2 and TRBJ2-7, with TRBD1 matching over 9 bases. Trimming removed 1 base from V and 5 bases from J; junction bases left unmatched: 6. The CDR3 covers 15 residues. Germline values: CDR1 LGHNA, CDR2 YNFKEQ. The CDR3 here is CASSQGPQGANEQYF. DNA of the CDR3: TGTGCCAGCAGCCAAGGGCCACAGGGGGCAAACGAGCAGTACTTC.

This sequence joins TRBV4-3 and TRBJ2-7; TRBD2 might be the D (6 bases). CDR3 length: 14 amino acids. Germline V gene sequence: CDR1 LGHNA, CDR2 YSLEER. V lost 4 bases and J 0 bases, leaving 10 bases between the germline ends. CDR3 sequence reads: CASSPGLDSYEQYF. The CDR3 DNA reads as TGCGCCAGCAGCCCGGGACTTGACTCCTACGAGCAGTACTTC.

The chain joins TRBV9 to TRBJ1-5; D uncertain. Germline CDR1 reads SGDLS; CDR2 reads YYNGEE. V lost 3 bases and J lost 4, with 11 bases in between. The CDR3 consists of 14 residues. CDR3 nucleotides: TGTGCCAGCAGCGGCGATACGAGGAATCAGCCCCAGCATTTT. Translation gives CASSGDTRNQPQHF.

DNA of the CDR3: TGTGCCAGCAGCGTAGGTAATTTCGAAGACATCGGCCAAAACATTCAGTACTTC. The encoded protein is CASSVGNFEDIGQNIQYF. The chain joins TRBV9 to TRBJ2-4, with D unclear. The V and J ends lost 0 bases and 5 bases respectively, with 21 bases between them. Germline CDR1 reads SGDLS; CDR2 reads YYNGEE. The CDR3 loop spans 18 amino acids. Full variable domain (remainder filled in from reference TRBV9 and TRBJ2-4): DSGVTQTPKHLITATGQRVTLRCSPRSGDLSVYWYQQSLDQGLQFLIQYYNGEERAKGNILERFSAQQFPDLHSELNLSSLELGDSALYFCASSVGNFEDIGQNIQYFGAGTRLSVL.

CDR3 coding DNA: TGTGCCAGCAGTGAAGGCGGCAGACAGGTGCCCACAGATACGCAGTATTTT. Translated: CASSEGGRQVPTDTQYF. The chain has TRBV6-1 and TRBJ2-3, with D possibly matching TRBD1 (6 bases). The V end was cut by 1 base, the J end by 2 bases, with 16 bases between. This CDR3 spans 17 amino acids. Germline V lookup: CDR1 MNHNS, CDR2 SASEGT.

The chain employs TRBV2 and TRBJ2-5; a weak D match, TRBD2 (6 bases). The CDR3 sequence is 13 residues long. Deletions cut 7 bases from V and 1 base from J, with 10 bases between. Germline CDR1 SNHLY, CDR2 FYNNEI. The CDR3 is CASIGGAQETQYF. The CDR3 bases are TGTGCCAGCATCGGAGGGGCCCAAGAGACCCAGTACTTC.